This passage covers 16 T cell receptor beta chains from one sample sequenced in a study of beta chain features in type 1 diabetes. Findings and limits, study-wide: Moderate but significant shortening of TCRB CDR3s was recorded in all four CD4+ subsets from Type 1 diabetes patients.

These TCRs' antigens remain unknown. TCRB transcripts that were expressed got sequenced, as all of the isolated RNA had been reverse transcribed. Measured with immunoSEQ multiplex PCR; TCRdb has only the in-frame clones, and not every one. The sample carries approximately 260,000 clones, about a fifth recorded once. The sample taken for sequencing was naive CD4+ T cells from blood. The source of these receptors is a middle-aged woman with type 1 diabetes.

The J gene is TRBJ2-1, the V gene TRBV5-1; 10 nucleotides line up with TRBD2. The germline CDR1 and CDR2 sequences are SGHRS and YFSETQ. The V and J ends lost 7 bases and 4 bases, in that order; junction bases with no gene match: 8. The CDR3 loop spans 15 amino acids. The CDR3 nucleotides are TGCGCCAGCTCGAAACTAGCGGGATCTTACAATGAGCAGTTCTTC. Amino acid sequence: CASSKLAGSYNEQFF.

This clone has just a few counts. V and J are TRBV28 and TRBJ1-1; TRBD1 matches 10 bases. The junction had 11 bases not matched to a gene; V was cut back by 10 bases and J by 6 bases. In germline, CDR1 is MDHEN, CDR2 SYDVKM. CDR3 length: 14 amino acids. CDR3 DNA: TGTGCCATCCGGGAGTGGGACAGGGGAGCTGAAGCTTTCTTT. Residues: CAIREWDRGAEAFF.

This rearrangement joins TRBV9 to TRBJ2-3; D might be TRBD2 (6 bases). The length of the CDR3 is 15 residues. Deletions cut 4 bases from V and 0 bases from J, with 12 bases between. The V gene's germline CDR1 is SGDLS and CDR2 YYNGEE. CDR3 DNA sequence: TGTGCCAGCAGCCCCGGCGGGGTAAGCACAGATACGCAGTATTTT. Protein product: CASSPGGVSTDTQYF.

This clone was seen a few times. The V call is TRBV9, the J call TRBJ2-3; no clear D. V dropped 0 bases and J dropped 0 bases, with 8 bases sitting between them. The CDR3 is 15 residues long. CDR1 is SGDLS and CDR2 is YYNGEE in the germline V gene. The CDR3 coding sequence is TGTGCCAGCAGCGTAGGCCACTCTAGCACAGATACGCAGTATTTT. It translates to CASSVGHSSTDTQYF.

The chain couples TRBV7-9 to TRBJ1-4; 9 nucleotides match TRBD1. J gave up 8 bases and V 3 bases, and 4 bases lay outside the gene matches. The CDR3 extends over 14 amino acids. CDR1 SEHNR and CDR2 FQNEAQ come from the germline V gene (reference sequence). The CDR3 region has the DNA TGTGCCAGCAGCTTTTTAGGACAGGGGGAAAAACTGTTTTTT. Its translation is CASSFLGQGEKLFF.

The chain recombines TRBV6-6 with TRBJ1-2, with 10 bases that match TRBD1. Unmatched junction bases numbered 7, after V lost 5 bases and J lost 4 bases. The CDR3 is made up of 15 amino acids. The germline CDR1 and CDR2 sequences are MNHNY and SVGAGI (reference sequence). CDR3 nucleotide sequence: TGTGCCAGCAGTAACCCGGACAGGGGGTTCTATGGCTACACCTTC. Protein product: CASSNPDRGFYGYTF.

The chain joins TRBV6-5 to TRBJ2-7, with 7 bases lining up with TRBD1. The ends lost 2 bases at V and 4 bases at J; junction bases unmatched: 5. Germline-derived CDR1 and CDR2 are MNHEY and SVGAGI. CDR3 length equals 14 residues. CDR3 in amino acids: CASSYMRGPYEQYF. In DNA, the CDR3 is TGTGCCAGCAGTTACATGAGGGGGCCGTACGAGCAGTACTTC.

This clone has just a few counts. This chain connects TRBV7-2 to TRBJ1-6; TRBD1 agrees at 7 bases. With V trimmed by 1 base and J by 7 bases, 1 base remained unmatched. This CDR3 comprises 14 residues. Germline CDR1 reads SGHTA; CDR2 reads FQGNSA. The CDR3 region has the DNA TGTGCCAGCAGCTTAGAGGGACAGAATTCACCCCTCCACTTT. It translates to CASSLEGQNSPLHF.

The chain employs TRBV6-6 and TRBJ2-7; 11 bases match TRBD2. V lost 5 bases to trimming and J lost 6 bases; unmatched junction nucleotides: 9. CDR3 size: 15 residues. From germline, CDR1 is MNHNY and CDR2 SVGAGI (reference sequence). The CDR3 spells CASSLTTSGTVEQYF. For the CDR3, the DNA is TGTGCCAGCAGTCTTACGACTAGCGGGACGGTCGAGCAGTACTTC.

The J gene is TRBJ2-5, the V gene TRBV4-3, with no clear D. The germline CDR1 and CDR2 sequences are LGHNA and YSLEER. V was cut by 3 bases and J by 2 bases, with 10 bases left in between. The CDR3 is 14 amino acids. The CDR3 spells CASSQSVTQETQYF. CDR3 sequence (DNA): TGCGCCAGCAGCCAGAGCGTAACACAAGAGACCCAGTACTTC.

V usage is TRBV28 and J usage is TRBJ2-3; 7 nucleotides match TRBD1. Germline V gene data show CDR1 as MDHEN and CDR2 as SYDVKM. The V gene end was trimmed by 5 bases and the J gene end by 5 bases; junction bases not matched to a gene: 7. The CDR3 contains 14 residues. The CDR3 DNA follows: TGTGCCAGCAGTCCAGGGACAGCACAAGATACGCAGTATTTT. Residues: CASSPGTAQDTQYF.

The chain couples TRBV7-8 to TRBJ2-1; 11 positions match TRBD2. The V and J ends lost 4 bases and 0 bases, in that order; junction bases with no gene match: 8. Germline V gene data show CDR1 as SGHVS and CDR2 as FQNEAQ. The CDR3 sequence is 18 residues long. This CDR3 reads CASSSQTSGASSYNEQFF. The CDR3 nucleotides are TGTGCCAGCAGCTCACAGACTAGCGGGGCCAGCTCCTACAATGAGCAGTTCTTC. The whole variable domain, filled in from reference TRBV7-8 and TRBJ2-1, reads GAGVSQSPRYKVAKRGQDVALRCDPISGHVSLFWYQQALGQGPEFLTYFQNEAQLDKSGLPSDRFFAERPEGSVSTLKIQRTQQEDSAVYLCASSSQTSGASSYNEQFFGPGTRLTVL.

V and J are TRBV29-1 and TRBJ1-5, with no clear D. The V gene's germline CDR1 is SQVTM and CDR2 ANQGSEA. CDR3 length: 13 amino acids. With 2 bases removed from V and 6 bases from J, the gap between germline ends came to 11 bases. The CDR3 DNA sequence: TGCAGCGTTGAAAACGGGAAGGGTCAGCCCCAGCATTTT. This codes for CSVENGKGQPQHF.

Only a few counts were recorded for this clone. The J gene is TRBJ1-5, the V gene TRBV28; D is ambiguous. Germline CDR1 is MDHEN and CDR2 is SYDVKM. Between the trimmed V and J ends, which lost 5 bases and 5 bases, there was a span of 7 bases. The CDR3 consists of 12 residues. CDR3: CASSTFDQPQHF. CDR3 sequence (DNA): TGTGCCAGCAGTACATTCGATCAGCCCCAGCATTTT.

The rearrangement uses TRBV6-6 and TRBJ2-7; 9 bases are a match to TRBD1. CDR1 is MNHNY and CDR2 is SVGAGI in the germline V gene (reference sequence). This CDR3 is 13 amino acids long. V dropped 4 bases and J dropped 2; count of bases not matched to a gene: 0. The CDR3 region has the DNA TGTGCCAGCAGTTGGGACAGGGCCTACGAGCAGTACTTC. Amino acids: CASSWDRAYEQYF.

This clone showed up just a few times. The CDR3 sequence is CSVDRRGTEAFF. The CDR3, as DNA: TGCAGCGTTGATCGCAGGGGAACTGAAGCTTTCTTT. This sequence joins TRBV29-1 and TRBJ1-1, with D perhaps TRBD1 (6 bases). Germline CDR1 reads SQVTM; CDR2 reads ANQGSEA. The CDR3 consists of 12 residues. V was pared by 3 bases and J by 5 bases, with 10 bases between.